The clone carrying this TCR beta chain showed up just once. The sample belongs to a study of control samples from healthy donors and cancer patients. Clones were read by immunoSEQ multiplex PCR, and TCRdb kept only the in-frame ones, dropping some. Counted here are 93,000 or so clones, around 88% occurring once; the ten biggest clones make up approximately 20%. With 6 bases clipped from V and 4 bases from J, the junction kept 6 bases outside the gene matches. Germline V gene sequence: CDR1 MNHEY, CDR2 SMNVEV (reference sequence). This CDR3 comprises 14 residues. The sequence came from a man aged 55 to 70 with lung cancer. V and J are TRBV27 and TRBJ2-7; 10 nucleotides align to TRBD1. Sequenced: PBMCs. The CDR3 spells CASRDRQGAYEQYV. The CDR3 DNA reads TGTGCCAGCAGGGACCGACAGGGGGCGTACGAGCAGTACGTC.